The sequence of this TCR beta chain was determined in a study of OX40 agonist ivuxolimab in advanced cancers. This clone is a singleton in its sample. Per the germline V gene, CDR1 is MGHRA and CDR2 is YSYEKL. The CDR3 contains 16 residues. V was clipped by 0 bases and J by 0 bases, with 11 bases between them. The assay was immunoSEQ multiplex PCR, and TCRdb's table has in-frame clones only and misses some. The sample contains about 68,000 clones, under 90% of which appear only once. Sequenced material: CD4+ or CD8+ T cells sorted from blood, taken in a trial of the OX40 agonist ivuxolimab. This rearrangement joins TRBV4-1 to TRBJ1-1; no clear D gene. The TCR sequence derives from an adult with an advanced solid tumor such as melanoma, head and neck, liver or kidney cancer. CDR3 amino acids: CASSQEVTRLNTEAFF. The CDR3 DNA reads as TGCGCCAGCAGCCAAGAAGTCACCAGATTGAACACTGAAGCTTTCTTT.